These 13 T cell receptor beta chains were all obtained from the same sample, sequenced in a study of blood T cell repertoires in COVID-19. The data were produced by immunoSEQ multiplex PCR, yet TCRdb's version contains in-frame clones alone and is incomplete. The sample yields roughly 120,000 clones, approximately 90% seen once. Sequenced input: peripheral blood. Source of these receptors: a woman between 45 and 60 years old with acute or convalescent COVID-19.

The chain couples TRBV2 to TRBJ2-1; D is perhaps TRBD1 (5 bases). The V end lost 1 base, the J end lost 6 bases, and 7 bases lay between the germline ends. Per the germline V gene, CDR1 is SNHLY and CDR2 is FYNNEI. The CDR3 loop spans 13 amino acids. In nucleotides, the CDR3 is TGTGCCAGCAGTGAAGGACAGTCCAATGAGCAGTTCTTC. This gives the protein CASSEGQSNEQFF.

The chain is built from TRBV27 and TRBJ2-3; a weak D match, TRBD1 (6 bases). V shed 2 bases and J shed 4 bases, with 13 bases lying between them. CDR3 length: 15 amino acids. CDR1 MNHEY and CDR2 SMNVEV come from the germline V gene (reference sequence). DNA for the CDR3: TGTGCCAGCAGTTTAGGGCAGGGGATGGCAGATACGCAGTATTTT. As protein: CASSLGQGMADTQYF.

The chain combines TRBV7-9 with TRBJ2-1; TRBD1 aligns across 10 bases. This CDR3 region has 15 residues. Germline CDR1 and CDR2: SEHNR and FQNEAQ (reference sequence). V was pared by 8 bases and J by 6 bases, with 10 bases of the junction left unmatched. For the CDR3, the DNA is TGTGCCAGCCGCTCTCGACAGGGGGCTGTCAATGAGCAGTTCTTC. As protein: CASRSRQGAVNEQFF.

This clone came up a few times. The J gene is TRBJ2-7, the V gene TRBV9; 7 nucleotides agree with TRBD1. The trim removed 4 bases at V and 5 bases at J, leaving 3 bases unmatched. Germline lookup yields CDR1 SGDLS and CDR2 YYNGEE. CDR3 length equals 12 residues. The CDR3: CASSTTGNEQYF. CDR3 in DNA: TGTGCCAGCAGCACGACAGGGAACGAGCAGTACTTC.

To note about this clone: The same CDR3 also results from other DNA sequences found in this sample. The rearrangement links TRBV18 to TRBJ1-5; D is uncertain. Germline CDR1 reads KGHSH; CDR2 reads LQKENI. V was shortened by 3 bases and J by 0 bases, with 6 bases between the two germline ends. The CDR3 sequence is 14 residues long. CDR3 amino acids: CASSPGHSNQPQHF. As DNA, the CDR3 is TGTGCCAGCTCACCTGGGCATAGCAATCAGCCCCAGCATTTT.

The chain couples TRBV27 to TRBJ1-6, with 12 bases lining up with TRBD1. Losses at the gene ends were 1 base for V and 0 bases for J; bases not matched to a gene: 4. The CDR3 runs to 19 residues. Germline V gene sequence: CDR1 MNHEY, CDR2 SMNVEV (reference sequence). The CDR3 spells CASSLWGQGASSYNSPLHF. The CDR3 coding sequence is TGTGCCAGCAGTTTATGGGGACAGGGGGCTAGCTCCTATAATTCACCCCTCCACTTT.

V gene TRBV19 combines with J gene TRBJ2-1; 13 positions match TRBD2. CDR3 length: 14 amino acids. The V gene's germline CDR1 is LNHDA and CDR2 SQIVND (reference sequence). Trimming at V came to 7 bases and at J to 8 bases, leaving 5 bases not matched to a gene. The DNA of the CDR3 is TGTGCCAGTAAGGGACTAGCGGGGCGGGATGAGCAGTTCTTC. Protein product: CASKGLAGRDEQFF.

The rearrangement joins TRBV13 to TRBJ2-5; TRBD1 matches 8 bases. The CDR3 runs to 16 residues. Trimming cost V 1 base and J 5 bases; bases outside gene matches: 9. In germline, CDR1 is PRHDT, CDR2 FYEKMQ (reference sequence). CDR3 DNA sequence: TGTGCCAGCAGCTTAGCCCGGACAGGGATAATGGAGACCCAGTACTTC. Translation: CASSLARTGIMETQYF.

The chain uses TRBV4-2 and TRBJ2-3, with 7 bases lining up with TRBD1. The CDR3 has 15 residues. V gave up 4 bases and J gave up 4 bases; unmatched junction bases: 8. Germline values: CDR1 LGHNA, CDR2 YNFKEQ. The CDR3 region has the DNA TGTGCCAGCAGCCGCTCCGGACAGGTCGCAGATACGCAGTATTTT. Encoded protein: CASSRSGQVADTQYF.

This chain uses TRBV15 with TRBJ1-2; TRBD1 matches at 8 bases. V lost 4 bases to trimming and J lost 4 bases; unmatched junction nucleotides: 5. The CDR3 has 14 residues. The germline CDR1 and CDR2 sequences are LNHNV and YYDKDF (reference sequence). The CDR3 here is CATSINTGGYGYTF. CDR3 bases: TGTGCCACCAGCATAAATACAGGGGGCTATGGCTACACCTTC.

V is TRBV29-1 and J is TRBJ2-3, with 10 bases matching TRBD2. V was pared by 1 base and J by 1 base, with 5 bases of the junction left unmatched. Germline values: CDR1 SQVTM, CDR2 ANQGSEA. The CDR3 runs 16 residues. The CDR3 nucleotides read TGCAGCGTTGAAGGGGCTAGCGGGAGAGGCACAGATACGCAGTATTTT. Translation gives CSVEGASGRGTDTQYF.

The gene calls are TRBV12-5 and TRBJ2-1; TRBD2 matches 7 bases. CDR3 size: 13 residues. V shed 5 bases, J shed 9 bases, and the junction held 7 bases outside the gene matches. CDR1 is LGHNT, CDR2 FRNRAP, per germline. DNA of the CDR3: TGTGCTAGTGGTCCAGGGAGGGAAAGTGAGCAGTTCTTC. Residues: CASGPGRESEQFF.

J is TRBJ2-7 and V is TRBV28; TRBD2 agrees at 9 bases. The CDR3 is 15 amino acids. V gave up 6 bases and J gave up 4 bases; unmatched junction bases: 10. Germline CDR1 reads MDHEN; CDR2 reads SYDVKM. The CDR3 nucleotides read TGTGCCAGCAGACCTCCGGGACTAGCTGGTTACGAGCAGTACTTC. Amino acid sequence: CASRPPGLAGYEQYF.